This T cell receptor beta chain was obtained from a study of shared clonotypes between healthy human individuals. Study details: Aged 18 to 49, the donors were a couple of women and a few men. Study outcomes and limitations: Clonotype sharing among donors was thought likely to change with sequencing depth. Even with large depth, rarefaction showed that sorted-subset sequencing was incomplete.

For sorted subsets, about 0.2 ug DNA per replicate equaled about 30,000 T cell genomes. The data were produced by immunoSEQ multiplex PCR, yet TCRdb's version contains in-frame clones alone and is incomplete. The sample consists of about 2.3 million clones, about 90% of them appearing once. The CDR3 loop spans 14 amino acids. Germline V gene data show CDR1 as LGHNT and CDR2 as FRNRAP. V lost 1 base and J lost 2, with 6 bases in between. With regard to this clone: Its antigen is not identified.

The TCR comes from a man aged 18 to 29 in good health. Some clones in this sample may be carry-over from other donors' samples. Sequenced: naive CD4+ T cells from PBMCs. The subset denotes: CD45RA+ positively selected. The chain couples TRBV12-5 to TRBJ2-1; D might be TRBD2 (6 bases). The CDR3 bases are TGTGCTAGTGGTTTGGGACTAGCCTACAATGAGCAGTTCTTC. As protein: CASGLGLAYNEQFF.